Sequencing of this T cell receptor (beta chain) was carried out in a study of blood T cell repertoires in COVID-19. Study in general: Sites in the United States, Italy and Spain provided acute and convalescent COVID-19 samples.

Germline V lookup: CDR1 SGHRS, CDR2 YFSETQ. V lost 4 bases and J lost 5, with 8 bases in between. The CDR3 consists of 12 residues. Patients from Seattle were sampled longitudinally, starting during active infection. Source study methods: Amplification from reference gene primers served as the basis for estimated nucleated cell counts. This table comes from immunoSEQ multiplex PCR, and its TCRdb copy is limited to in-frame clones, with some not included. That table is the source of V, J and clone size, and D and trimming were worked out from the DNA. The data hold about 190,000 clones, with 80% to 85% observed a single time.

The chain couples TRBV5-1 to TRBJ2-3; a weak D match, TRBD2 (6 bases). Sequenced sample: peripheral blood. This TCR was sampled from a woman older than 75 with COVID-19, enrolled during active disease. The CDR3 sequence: CASSLGGDTQYF. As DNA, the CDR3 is TGCGCCAGCAGCCTGGGAGGAGATACGCAGTATTTT.